The next 26 T cell receptor beta chains were all read from a single sample in a study of T cells in Graves' hyperthyroidism and ophthalmopathy. Amplified TCR beta CDR3 regions derived from RNA transcripts. The HTBI set primed first-round TCR CDR3 RT-PCR. From the multiplex PCR reads, TCRdb called clonotypes with MiXCR, one entry per CDR3 protein. There are 500,000 to 750,000 distinct CDR3 sequences in the sample; 15% to 18% occur only once, and around 7.3% lies in the top ten. Sequences were obtained from blood. These receptors came from a woman younger than 45 with Graves' hyperthyroidism.

This clonotype was seen repeatedly, ten times or more. This sequence joins TRBV28 and TRBJ1-5; TRBD1 matches at 7 bases. J gave up 1 base and V 6 bases, and 9 bases lay outside the gene matches. This CDR3 has 16 residues. Germline lookup yields CDR1 MDHEN and CDR2 SYDVKM. In DNA form, the CDR3 reads TGTGCCAGCAGGTCTACAGGGGAGGGGAGCAATCAGCCCCAGCATTTT. Amino acids: CASRSTGEGSNQPQHF.

This clonotype was detected many times. The chain employs TRBV2 and TRBJ2-7; 7 bases are a match to TRBD2. Germline loops: CDR1 SNHLY, CDR2 FYNNEI. The V gene end was trimmed by 7 bases and the J gene end by 0 bases; junction bases not matched to a gene: 9. The CDR3 runs 15 residues. Here the CDR3 DNA reads TGTGCCAGCACCGAGGGAGGGGCTAGCTCCTACGAGCAGTACTTC. Translated: CASTEGGASSYEQYF. Combining the CDR3 with reference TRBV2 and TRBJ2-7 gives the whole variable domain EPEVTQTPSHQVTQMGQEVILRCVPISNHLYFYWYRQILGQKVEFLVSFYNNEISEKSEIFDDQFSVERPDGSNFTLKIRSTKLEDSAMYFCASTEGGASSYEQYFGPGTRLTVT.

This clonotype has ten or more counts. The chain has TRBV11-1 and TRBJ2-7; 8 nucleotides match TRBD2. J was trimmed by 2 bases and V by 3 bases; bases with no gene match: 3. This CDR3 region has 14 residues. Germline V gives CDR1 SGHAT, CDR2 FQDESV (reference sequence). In DNA, the CDR3 is TGTGCCAGCAGCTTGACTAGCGTTGCCTACGAGCAGTACTTC. Translated, it gives CASSLTSVAYEQYF.

V is TRBV10-3 and J is TRBJ2-1; 7 bases fit TRBD2. The CDR3 contains 16 residues. The J segment lost 1 base and the V segment lost 2 bases, leaving 5 bases of the junction unmatched. Germline V gene data show CDR1 as ENHRY and CDR2 as SYGVKD. Written as DNA, the CDR3 is TGTGCCATCAGTGAGACTGGTAGCGGGTCCTACAATGAGCAGTTCTTC. Protein product: CAISETGSGSYNEQFF.

This clonotype appeared a few times. V is TRBV9 and J is TRBJ2-2; 7 bases fit TRBD2. Germline V lookup: CDR1 SGDLS, CDR2 YYNGEE. The CDR3 runs to 15 residues. The V gene end was trimmed by 0 bases and the J gene end by 5 bases; junction bases not matched to a gene: 4. The CDR3 sequence: CASSVGLAETGELFF. The CDR3 DNA is TGTGCCAGCAGCGTAGGCCTAGCGGAAACCGGGGAGCTGTTTTTT.

V gene TRBV12-3 or TRBV12-4 combines with J gene TRBJ2-2, with D unresolved. The CDR3 is 16 residues long. Between the trimmed V and J ends, which lost 8 bases and 3 bases, there was a span of 19 bases. CDR3: CASQDGRSADTGELFF. DNA for the CDR3: TGTGCCAGCCAAGATGGCAGGTCCGCGGACACCGGGGAGCTGTTTTTT.

The rearrangement uses TRBV28 and TRBJ1-5; unclear D gene. Per the germline V gene, CDR1 is MDHEN and CDR2 is SYDVKM. The ends were cut back, 7 bases at V and 9 bases at J, with 22 bases in the middle. The length of the CDR3 is 15 residues. CDR3 bases: TGTGCCAGCACCCCCTGGAGTCCGACTCCGTGGCCCCAGCATTTT. Translation gives CASTPWSPTPWPQHF. The full variable domain, completed using reference TRBV28 and TRBJ1-5, is DVKVTQSSRYLVKRTGEKVFLECVQDMDHENMFWYRQDPGLGLRLIYFSYDVKMKEKGDIPEGYSVSREKKERFSLILESASTNQTSMYLCASTPWSPTPWPQHFGDGTRLSIL.

This sequence joins TRBV20-1 and TRBJ2-1; D is ambiguous. This CDR3 is 10 amino acids long. Trimming pared 8 bases from V and 8 bases from J, leaving 10 bases between. The germline V gene encodes CDR1 DFQATT and CDR2 SNEGSKA (reference sequence). The DNA of the CDR3 is TGCAGTTCGCTAGGTTATGAGCAGTTCTTC. Translating gives CSSLGYEQFF.

This clonotype was detected many times. The chain uses TRBV11-2 and TRBJ2-7; the D is unclear. CDR1 is SGHAT, CDR2 FQNNGV, per germline. The germline V and J ends were trimmed by 0 bases and 3 bases, with 12 bases remaining between them. CDR3 length equals 15 residues. CDR3 loop: CASSLDSIKGYEQYF. The CDR3 DNA reads as TGTGCCAGCAGCTTAGATTCAATCAAGGGCTACGAGCAGTACTTC.

This clonotype was recorded many times. The chain employs TRBV29-1 and TRBJ2-3; D is possibly TRBD2 (6 bases). Trimming removed 3 bases at V and 5 bases at J, with 9 bases between. Germline V CDR1 and CDR2: SQVTM, ANQGSEA. This CDR3 has 12 amino acids. CDR3 amino acids: CSVEGGRDTQYF. CDR3 nucleotides: TGCAGCGTTGAGGGGGGAAGAGATACGCAGTATTTT.

The table lists this clonotype with a count of one. The chain couples TRBV12-3 or TRBV12-4 to TRBJ2-3; unclear D gene. The V and J ends lost 3 bases and 8 bases respectively, with 3 bases between them. There are 10 residues in the CDR3. The CDR3 DNA reads as TGTGCCAGCAGTTTTTCTACGCAGTATTTT. This translates into CASSFSTQYF.

The chain carries TRBV6-1 and TRBJ1-2, with D hard to call. V lost 6 bases to trimming and J lost 1 base, with 6 bases between them. The length of the CDR3 is 12 residues. Germline V gene data show CDR1 as MNHNS and CDR2 as SASEGT. The CDR3 loop is CASRAINYGYTF. DNA for the CDR3: TGTGCCAGCAGGGCAATTAACTATGGCTACACCTTC.

CDR3 loop: CASSSAGTGADIQYF. CDR3 nucleotide sequence: TGTGCCAGCAGCAGCGCCGGGACAGGGGCGGACATTCAGTACTTC. This chain joins TRBV5-5 and TRBJ2-4; 10 bases match TRBD1. The CDR3 sequence is 15 residues long. The germline CDR1 and CDR2 sequences are SGHKS and YYEKEE (reference sequence). The junction had 9 bases not matched to a gene; V was cut back by 4 bases and J by 8 bases. The full variable domain, its missing parts supplied by reference TRBV5-5 and TRBJ2-4, is DAGVTQSPTHLIKTRGQQVTLRCSPISGHKSVSWYQQVLGQGPQFIFQYYEKEERGRGNFPDRFSARQFPNYSSELNVNALLLGDSALYLCASSSAGTGADIQYFGAGTRLSVL.

This clonotype was detected only a few times. V is TRBV6-2 or TRBV6-3 and J is TRBJ1-4; 8 bases match TRBD1. The germline CDR1 and CDR2 sequences are MNHEY and SVGEGT. V shed 0 bases and J 8 bases; nucleotides not matched to a gene: 5. This CDR3 comprises 15 residues. CDR3 bases: TGTGCCAGCAGTTACTCAGGACAGGGTGAAGAAAAACTGTTTTTT. Its translation: CASSYSGQGEEKLFF.

Many counts were recorded for this clonotype. V gene TRBV5-1 combines with J gene TRBJ2-2, with 7 bases aligning to TRBD2. The trim removed 4 bases at V and 2 bases at J, leaving 14 bases unmatched. This CDR3 has 18 residues. CDR1 and CDR2 from the germline V gene are SGHRS and YFSETQ. In DNA form, the CDR3 reads TGCGCCAGCAGCCGAAAAGTTCTAGCGGAGAAAAACACCGGGGAGCTGTTTTTT. It translates to CASSRKVLAEKNTGELFF.

The chain combines TRBV4-2 with TRBJ1-5, with 7 nucleotides matching TRBD1. CDR1 and CDR2 (germline): LGHNA, YNFKEQ. The CDR3 is 16 amino acids. J was trimmed by 7 bases and V by 2 bases; bases with no gene match: 11. The CDR3 sequence: CASSQSSTGLGQPQHF. The CDR3 DNA follows: TGTGCCAGCAGCCAAAGCTCGACAGGGTTAGGCCAGCCCCAGCATTTT.

On this clonotype itself: At one end, the junction sequence differs from germline, possibly due to a read error. The chain joins TRBV27 to TRBJ2-1; 8 positions match TRBD2. Germline loops: CDR1 MNHEY, CDR2 SMNVEV (reference sequence). The CDR3 totals 14 residues. The CDR3 loop reads CASSLGLAPNGQFF. The CDR3 DNA sequence: TGTGCCAGCAGTTTAGGACTAGCCCCCAATGGGCAGTTCTTC.

The chain uses TRBV19 and TRBJ2-2; D might be TRBD2 (5 bases). CDR1 and CDR2 from the germline V gene are LNHDA and SQIVND (reference sequence). Trimming removed 1 base from V and 4 bases from J, with 7 bases in between. This CDR3 has 14 amino acids. This CDR3 reads CASSIAAGTGELFF. As DNA, the CDR3 is TGTGCCAGTAGTATAGCGGCGGGCACCGGGGAGCTGTTTTTT.

In this sample, this clonotype turned up a few times. The CDR3 spells CASSIPTRPGELFF. The DNA of the CDR3 is TGTGCCAGCAGTATACCGACAAGACCCGGGGAGCTGTTTTTT. The chain recombines TRBV12-3 or TRBV12-4 with TRBJ2-2; D not resolved. The CDR3 runs 14 residues. The V end lost 5 bases, the J end lost 6 bases, and 13 bases lay between the germline ends.

This rearrangement joins TRBV7-9 to TRBJ2-1; D is ambiguous. V lost 4 bases, J lost 4 bases, and 14 bases lay in between. This CDR3 spans 15 amino acids. Germline V gene sequence: CDR1 SEHNR, CDR2 FQNEAQ (reference sequence). CDR3 coding DNA: TGTGCCAGCAGCTCTACTCCCCAACGATACAATGAGCAGTTCTTC. This gives the protein CASSSTPQRYNEQFF.

The rearrangement joins TRBV27 to TRBJ1-6; D gene uncertain. V was trimmed by 1 base and J by 7 bases, leaving 5 bases between them. CDR3 size: 13 residues. CDR1 is MNHEY and CDR2 is SMNVEV in the germline V gene (reference sequence). The CDR3 nucleotides read TGTGCCAGCAGTTTATATCAGAATTCACCCCTCCACTTT. It encodes CASSLYQNSPLHF.

The chain combines TRBV19 with TRBJ1-4; a weak D match, TRBD1 (5 bases). Trimming pared 3 bases from V and 5 bases from J, leaving 13 bases between. This CDR3 contains 15 residues. Per the germline V gene, CDR1 is LNHDA and CDR2 is SQIVND (reference sequence). CDR3 sequence: CASSMGTVLNEKLFF. For the CDR3, the DNA is TGTGCCAGTAGTATGGGGACGGTTTTAAATGAAAAACTGTTTTTT. The entire variable domain, with the rest obtained from reference TRBV19 and TRBJ1-4, is as follows: DGGITQSPKYLFRKEGQNVTLSCEQNLNHDAMYWYRQDPGQGLRLIYYSQIVNDFQKGDIAEGYSVSREKKESFPLTVTSAQKNPTAFYLCASSMGTVLNEKLFFGSGTQLSVL.

The V call is TRBV10-3, the J call TRBJ1-3; 10 nucleotides match TRBD1. This CDR3 has 17 amino acids. V lost 1 base and J lost 2; bases outside the gene matches: 5. Germline-derived CDR1 and CDR2 are ENHRY and SYGVKD. The CDR3 DNA sequence: TGTGCCATCAGTGAGTTCCTCGACAGGGGGCCTGGAAACACCATATATTTT. Its translation: CAISEFLDRGPGNTIYF.

This chain's CDR3 is CASRTPGSYEQYF. The CDR3 nucleotides are TGTGCCAGCAGAACTCCGGGGAGCTACGAGCAGTACTTC. This sequence joins TRBV6-1 and TRBJ2-7; the D gene is possibly TRBD2 (5 bases). The CDR3 sequence is 13 residues long. V shed 6 bases and J shed 3 bases, with 12 bases lying between them. Germline loops: CDR1 MNHNS, CDR2 SASEGT.

The sample holds a few counts of this clonotype. CDR3 DNA: TGTGCCAGTAGGGACAGGCCTAGCAATCAGCCCCAGCATTTT. Its translation: CASRDRPSNQPQHF. The chain has TRBV19 and TRBJ1-5, with TRBD1 matching 7 bases. The CDR3 extends over 14 amino acids. Germline lookup yields CDR1 LNHDA and CDR2 SQIVND (reference sequence). Trimming took 6 bases from V and 0 from J; bases not matched to a gene: 2.

The V and J genes are TRBV19 and TRBJ1-1; TRBD1 aligns across 8 bases. V shed 7 bases and J 1 base; nucleotides not matched to a gene: 2. The CDR3 loop spans 13 amino acids. Germline V gene sequence: CDR1 LNHDA, CDR2 SQIVND (reference sequence). The DNA of the CDR3 is TGTGCCAGTATTGGACAGGGGAACACTGAAGCTTTCTTT. Amino acids: CASIGQGNTEAFF.